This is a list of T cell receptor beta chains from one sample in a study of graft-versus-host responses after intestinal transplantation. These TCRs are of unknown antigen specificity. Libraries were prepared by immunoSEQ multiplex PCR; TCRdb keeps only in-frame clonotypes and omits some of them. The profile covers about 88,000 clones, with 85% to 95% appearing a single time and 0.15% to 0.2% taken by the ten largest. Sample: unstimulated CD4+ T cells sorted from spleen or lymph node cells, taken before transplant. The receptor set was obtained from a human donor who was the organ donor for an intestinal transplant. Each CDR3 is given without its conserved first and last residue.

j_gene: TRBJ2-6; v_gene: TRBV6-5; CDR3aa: ASSYSGAGANVLT
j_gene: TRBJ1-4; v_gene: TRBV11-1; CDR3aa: ASSFVGGRGEKLF
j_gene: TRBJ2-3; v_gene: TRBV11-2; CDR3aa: ASSSQLQGSQY
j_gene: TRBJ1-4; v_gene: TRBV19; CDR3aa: ASSNRATNEKLF
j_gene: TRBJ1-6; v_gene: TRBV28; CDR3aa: ASSFRDRVRSPLH
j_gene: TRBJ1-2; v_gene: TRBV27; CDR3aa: ASRPETGGTGYT
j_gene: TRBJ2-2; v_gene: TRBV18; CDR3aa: ASSPGTGFTGELF
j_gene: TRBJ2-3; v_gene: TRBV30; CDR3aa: AWSVGRDTDTQY
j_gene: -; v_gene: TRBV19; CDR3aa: ATTGQFSYEQY
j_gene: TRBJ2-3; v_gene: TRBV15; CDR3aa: ATSRVYADTQY
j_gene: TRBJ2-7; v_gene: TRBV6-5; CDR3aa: ASRPGQAYEQY